The present TCR beta chain was sequenced within a study of blood T cell repertoires in COVID-19. Background on the study: PBMCs, B-cell-depleted T cells, or T cells provided the cDNA or gDNA that made up the material.

In the original analysis: Estimates of nucleated cell counts were drawn from the amplification of reference gene primers. Data came from immunoSEQ multiplex PCR; TCRdb stores just in-frame clones and leaves some out. The V and J calls and clone size were taken over from that table, and D and trimming were inferred from the DNA. The sample lists around 270,000 clones; about 91% were seen once. Germline lookup yields CDR1 SQVTM and CDR2 ANQGSEA. With 5 bases removed from V and 6 bases from J, the gap between germline ends came to 7 bases. The CDR3 is 10 amino acids. Seattle patient enrollment occurred during active infection, with longitudinal follow-up thereafter.

The receptor was derived from a person between 18 and 30 years old with COVID-19, enrolled during active disease. Sequenced material: peripheral blood. V and J are TRBV29-1 and TRBJ1-2; D is perhaps TRBD1 (5 bases). DNA for the CDR3: TGCAGCGTTCCGGGGGATGGCTACACCTTC. Its translation is CSVPGDGYTF.